The 5 T cell receptor beta chains presented below share a single source sample, sequenced in a study of human T cells and chemical hapten exposure. TCRdb itself ran the RACE reads through MiXCR, one entry per CDR3 protein. The sample lists fewer than 400,000 distinct CDR3 sequences, around 7% occurring once. Time point: patch test 1, 2 weeks after DPC sensitization. Stated treatment: therapeutic diphenylcyclopropenone sensitization with weekly scalp DPC. The sequenced sample was whole blood, obtained in connection with sensitization to the hapten diphenylcyclopropenone (DPC). The receptors originated from a woman between 18 and 29 years old with alopecia areata. Some clones in this sample may be carry-over from other donors' samples.

On this clonotype itself: The CDR3 end shows no conserved phenylalanine or tryptophan, and so a read error is likely. The chain couples TRBV2 to TRBJ1-1, with D perhaps TRBD1 (5 bases). The CDR3 loop spans 14 amino acids. V was trimmed by 6 bases and J by 5 bases, leaving 16 bases between them. CDR1 and CDR2 from the germline V gene are SNHLY and FYNNEI. DNA for the CDR3: TGTGCCAGCAGGGTACAGGCCCCGGGGACTGAAGCTTTCTCT. Its protein product is CASRVQAPGTEAFS.

This clonotype was counted only a few times. The chain combines TRBV9 with TRBJ1-5; D ambiguous. V gave up 2 bases and J gave up 0 bases, with 9 bases separating them. CDR1 and CDR2 (germline): SGDLS, YYNGEE. CDR3 length: 15 residues. CDR3 sequence: CASSVGLDSNQPQHF. CDR3 coding DNA: TGTGCCAGCAGCGTGGGTCTCGATAGCAATCAGCCCCAGCATTTT.

This clonotype was counted at least ten times. J is TRBJ2-5 and V is TRBV12-3 or TRBV12-4; 10 bases are a match to TRBD2. The CDR3 is 17 residues long. The ends lost 1 base at V and 5 bases at J; junction bases unmatched: 10. The CDR3, as DNA: TGTGCCAGCAGTTTAGGAAGCGGGGGGGCTCAGTTGGAGACCCAGTACTTC. Its translation is CASSLGSGGAQLETQYF.

This clonotype appeared a few times. CDR3 residues: CAIKGPSQDTQYF. The CDR3 nucleotides read TGTGCCATCAAGGGACCATCGCAGGATACGCAGTATTTT. The chain carries TRBV10-3 and TRBJ2-3, with D possibly being TRBD1 or TRBD2 (5 bases each). Trimming took off 7 bases at V and 6 bases at J, with 14 bases between the two ends. In germline, CDR1 is ENHRY, CDR2 SYGVKD. This CDR3 is 13 amino acids long.

This clonotype was counted ten times or more. The gene calls are TRBV6-5 and TRBJ2-7; D is possibly TRBD1 or TRBD2 (5 bases each). The CDR3 length is 16 residues. The germline V gene has CDR1 MNHEY and CDR2 SVGAGI. The V and J ends lost 8 bases and 3 bases respectively, with 23 bases between them. CDR3 sequence reads: CASSLGWDGAYYEQYF. As DNA, the CDR3 is TGTGCCAGCTCCCTTGGGTGGGACGGGGCTTACTACGAGCAGTACTTC.